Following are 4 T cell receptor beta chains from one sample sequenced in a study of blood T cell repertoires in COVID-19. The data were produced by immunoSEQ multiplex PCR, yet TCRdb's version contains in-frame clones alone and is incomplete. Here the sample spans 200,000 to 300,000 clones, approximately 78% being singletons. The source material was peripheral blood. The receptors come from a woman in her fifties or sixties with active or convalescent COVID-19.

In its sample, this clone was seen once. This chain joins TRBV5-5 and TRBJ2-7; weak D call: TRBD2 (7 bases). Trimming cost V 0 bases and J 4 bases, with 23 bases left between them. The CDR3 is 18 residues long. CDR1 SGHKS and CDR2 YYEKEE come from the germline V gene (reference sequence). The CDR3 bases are TGTGCCAGCAGCTTGGTGGGGGGGCCAGGGGTGACGGGGTACGAGCAGTACTTC. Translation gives CASSLVGGPGVTGYEQYF.

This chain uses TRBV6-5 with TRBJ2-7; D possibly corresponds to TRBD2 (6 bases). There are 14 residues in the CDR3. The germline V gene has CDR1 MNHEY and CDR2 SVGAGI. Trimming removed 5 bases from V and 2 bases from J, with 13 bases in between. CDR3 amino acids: CASSKSGVPYEQYF. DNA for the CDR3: TGTGCCAGCAGTAAGTCGGGGGTTCCCTACGAGCAGTACTTC.

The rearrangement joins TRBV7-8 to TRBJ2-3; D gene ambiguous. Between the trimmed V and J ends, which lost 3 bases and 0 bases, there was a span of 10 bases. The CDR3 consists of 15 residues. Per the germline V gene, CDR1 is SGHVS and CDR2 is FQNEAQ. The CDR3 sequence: CASSFFSGSTDTQYF. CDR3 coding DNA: TGTGCCAGCAGCTTTTTCTCCGGTAGCACAGATACGCAGTATTTT.

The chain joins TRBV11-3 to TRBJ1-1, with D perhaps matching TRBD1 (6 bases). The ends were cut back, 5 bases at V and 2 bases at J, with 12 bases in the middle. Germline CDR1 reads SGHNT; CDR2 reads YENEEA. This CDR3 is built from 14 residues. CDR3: CASSGGAENTEAFF. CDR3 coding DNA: TGTGCCAGCAGCGGGGGGGCTGAAAACACTGAAGCTTTCTTT.